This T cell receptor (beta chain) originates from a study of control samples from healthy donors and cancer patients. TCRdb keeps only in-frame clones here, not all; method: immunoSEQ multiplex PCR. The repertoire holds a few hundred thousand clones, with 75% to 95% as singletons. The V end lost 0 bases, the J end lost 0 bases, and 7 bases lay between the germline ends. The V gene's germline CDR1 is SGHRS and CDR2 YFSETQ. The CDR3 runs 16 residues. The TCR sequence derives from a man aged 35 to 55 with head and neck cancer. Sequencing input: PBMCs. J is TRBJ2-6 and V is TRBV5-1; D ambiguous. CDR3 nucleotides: TGCGCCAGCAGCTTGGGACCGGGCTCTGGGGCCAACGTCCTGACTTTC. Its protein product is CASSLGPGSGANVLTF. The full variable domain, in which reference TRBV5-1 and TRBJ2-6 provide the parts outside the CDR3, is KAGVTQTPRYLIKTRGQQVTLSCSPISGHRSVSWYQQTPGQGLQFLFEYFSETQRNKGNFPGRFSGRQFSNSRSEMNVSTLELGDSALYLCASSLGPGSGANVLTFGAGSRLTVL.